A single sample gave rise to the 10 T cell receptor beta chains below, sequenced in a study of CD8 T cells in Susac syndrome. A quantity of about 0.5 to 1 ug RNA underwent reverse transcription using random hexamers. Each CDR3 protein is one row after TCRdb ran MiXCR on the immunoSEQ multiplex PCR reads. The repertoire holds 150,000 to 160,000 distinct CDR3 sequences, with roughly 96% as singletons. Sample: CD8+ T cells from PBMCs. All receptors derive from a human donor with multiple sclerosis.

J is TRBJ2-3 and V is TRBV5-6; D ambiguous. Trimming cost V 4 bases and J 2 bases, with 8 bases left between them. Germline V gene sequence: CDR1 SGHDT, CDR2 YYEEEE. The CDR3 is 13 residues long. The CDR3, as DNA: TGTGCCAGCAGCGCCTCTGCCACAGATACGCAGTATTTT. Translating gives CASSASATDTQYF.

The chain employs TRBV3-1 and TRBJ1-2; TRBD1 matches 8 bases. Germline V gives CDR1 LGHDT, CDR2 YNNKEL (reference sequence). CDR3 length: 14 residues. The trim removed 4 bases at V and 6 bases at J, leaving 7 bases unmatched. In nucleotides, the CDR3 is TGTGCCAGCAGCCGACGACAGGGGTTTGATGGCTACACCTTC. Encoded protein: CASSRRQGFDGYTF.

The V gene is TRBV29-1, the J gene TRBJ1-2, with a weak D call TRBD1 (6 bases). The CDR3 totals 13 residues. Trimming cost V 3 bases and J 5 bases, with 13 bases left between them. Germline CDR1 SQVTM, CDR2 ANQGSEA. The CDR3 reads CSVDLGARYGYTF. For the CDR3, the DNA is TGCAGCGTTGATCTGGGGGCGAGGTATGGCTACACCTTC.

The V gene is TRBV12-3 or TRBV12-4, the J gene TRBJ2-3; D gene unclear. The CDR3 runs to 13 residues. V was trimmed by 2 bases and J by 4 bases, leaving 7 bases between them. CDR3 sequence: CASSLPAPDTQYF. In DNA, the CDR3 is TGTGCCAGCAGTTTACCCGCCCCAGATACGCAGTATTTT.

The chain has TRBV9 and TRBJ1-5; D is ambiguous. Trimming took 6 bases from V and 2 from J, leaving 9 bases between them. CDR1 SGDLS and CDR2 YYNGEE come from the germline V gene. This CDR3 contains 13 residues. The chain's CDR3 is CASIIGGNQPQHF. CDR3 coding DNA: TGTGCCAGCATCATTGGGGGCAATCAGCCCCAGCATTTT.

The CDR3 DNA reads as TGTGCCAGCAGCGATCGGGGGACAGAGACCCAGTACTTC. It specifies CASSDRGTETQYF. The rearrangement uses TRBV9 and TRBJ2-5, with D possibly TRBD2 on 6 matching bases. CDR3 length: 13 residues. Trimming shortened V by 3 bases and J by 4 bases, and 10 bases separated the two germline ends. Germline CDR1 SGDLS, CDR2 YYNGEE.

The chain uses TRBV11-2 and TRBJ1-1; D perhaps matches TRBD1 (5 bases). V gave up 5 bases and J gave up 7 bases, with 14 bases separating them. This CDR3 is 13 amino acids long. Germline-derived CDR1 and CDR2 are SGHAT and FQNNGV. CDR3 in amino acids: CASSPSDSLEAFF. The DNA for the CDR3 is TGTGCCAGCAGCCCGTCAGACAGCCTTGAAGCTTTCTTT. Looking up the rest from reference TRBV11-2 and TRBJ1-1 gives the full variable domain: EAGVAQSPRYKIIEKRQSVAFWCNPISGHATLYWYQQILGQGPKLLIQFQNNGVVDDSQLPKDRFSAERLKGVDSTLKIQPAKLEDSAVYLCASSPSDSLEAFFGQGTRLTVV.

The chain employs TRBV3-1 and TRBJ2-7; D unclear. This CDR3 is 13 amino acids long. Per germline, CDR1 LGHDT and CDR2 YNNKEL (reference sequence). V lost 4 bases, J lost 5 bases, and 12 bases lay in between. CDR3 amino acids: CASSPGRGDEQYV. DNA for the CDR3: TGTGCCAGCAGCCCCGGCCGCGGAGACGAGCAGTACGTC.

This rearrangement joins TRBV20-1 to TRBJ2-1; possibly TRBD2 for D (6 bases). Trimming stripped 0 bases from V and 4 bases from J, with 13 bases between. Germline lookup yields CDR1 DFQATT and CDR2 SNEGSKA (reference sequence). This CDR3 is built from 15 residues. CDR3 in amino acids: CSARDRTSGYNEQFF. The CDR3 DNA follows: TGCAGTGCTAGAGACCGGACAAGCGGGTACAATGAGCAGTTCTTC.

This chain links TRBV4-2 with TRBJ2-3; 8 positions agree with TRBD1. The germline V gene has CDR1 LGHNA and CDR2 YNFKEQ. This CDR3 has 15 amino acids. The ends lost 2 bases at V and 4 bases at J; junction bases unmatched: 5. The CDR3 is CASSQQDRVADTQYF. CDR3 sequence (DNA): TGTGCCAGCAGCCAACAGGACAGGGTAGCAGATACGCAGTATTTT.